This entry features one TCR beta chain sequence. Per the study methods: Reference gene primer amplification in the assay estimated nucleated cell counts. Using immunoSEQ multiplex PCR, the repertoire was profiled, and TCRdb retains in-frame clones only, with some absent. That table furnishes V, J and clone size, whereas the DNA furnished D and trimming. The sample includes about 70,000 clones, roughly 86% of them seen just once. This specimen belongs to a study of blood T cell repertoires in COVID-19. Study in general: The analysed material was cDNA or gDNA that came from T cells, B-cell-depleted T cells, or PBMCs.

With 2 bases removed from V and 4 bases from J, the gap between germline ends came to 8 bases. CDR1 and CDR2 from the germline V gene are SGHDT and YYEEEE. The CDR3 length is 13 residues. Sample: peripheral blood. The receptor was derived from a human donor in a cohort sampled during active COVID-19. V gene TRBV5-6 combines with J gene TRBJ2-3; D ambiguous. CDR3 sequence: CASSFMGPDTQYF. The CDR3 DNA sequence: TGTGCCAGCAGCTTTATGGGCCCAGATACGCAGTATTTT.